These 19 T cell receptor beta chains originate from one sample sequenced in a study of regulatory T cells in long-lasting Graves disease. Time point of the sample: newly diagnosed GD, antithyroid drugs for less than 3 months. Extracted RNA from PBMCs served as the source of the TCR library. For TCR beta, libraries came from iRepertoire HTBI primers and Arm-PCR of CDR3 regions. One entry per CDR3 protein, called by TCRdb with MiXCR from the multiplex PCR reads. The table has around 500,000 distinct CDR3 sequences, about 13% seen once. These data also formed part of another study, on T cells in Graves' hyperthyroidism and ophthalmopathy.

Specimen: peripheral blood mononuclear cells (PBMCs), collected at new diagnosis, from a patient treated with antithyroid drugs. All receptors come from a man aged 25 to 45 with Graves disease.

This clonotype was recorded many times. This chain joins TRBV12-3 or TRBV12-4 and TRBJ2-1; 12 bases are a match to TRBD2. V shed 5 bases, J shed 4 bases, and the junction held 6 bases outside the gene matches. The CDR3 covers 16 residues. CDR3 DNA: TGTGCCAGCAGTGCCGGACTAGCGGGGTCTTACAATGAGCAGTTCTTC. Encoded protein: CASSAGLAGSYNEQFF.

This clonotype showed up many times. The chain uses TRBV6-2 or TRBV6-3 and TRBJ2-7; D might be TRBD2 (5 bases). This CDR3 spans 15 amino acids. Trimming left V 11 bases short and J 3 bases short, with 23 bases between. CDR1 and CDR2 from the germline V gene are MNHEY and SVGEGT. The CDR3 nucleotides read TGTGCCTCCCTGAAGAGGGCCCTTCCCCTCTACGAGCAGTACTTC. Amino acid sequence: CASLKRALPLYEQYF.

This clonotype was seen ten or more times. The gene calls are TRBV12-3 or TRBV12-4 and TRBJ2-5; TRBD2 matches 15 bases. V shed 4 bases, J shed 5 bases, and the junction held 2 bases outside the gene matches. There are 15 residues in the CDR3. The CDR3 reads CASSSGTSGRETQYF. The CDR3 coding sequence is TGTGCCAGCAGTTCCGGGACTAGCGGGAGGGAGACCCAGTACTTC.

This clonotype came up many times. The V gene is TRBV6-1, the J gene TRBJ1-2; a possible D gene is TRBD1 (5 bases). The CDR3 totals 13 residues. The germline V and J ends were trimmed by 2 bases and 8 bases, with 12 bases remaining between them. CDR1 and CDR2 (germline): MNHNS, SASEGT. The CDR3 sequence: CASSEWDGGGYTF. In DNA form, the CDR3 reads TGTGCCAGCAGTGAATGGGACGGGGGAGGCTACACCTTC.

This clonotype was recorded only once. The rearrangement links TRBV20-1 to TRBJ2-3; 11 nucleotides agree with TRBD2. The DNA end is a closer match to TRBJ2-5, so the J assignment may be wrong. Per the germline V gene, CDR1 is DFQATT and CDR2 is SNEGSKA (reference sequence). This CDR3 has 14 amino acids. The CDR3 loop reads CSALLAGVIETQYF. The CDR3 DNA reads TGCAGTGCCCTACTAGCGGGAGTAATAGAGACCCAGTACTTC.

This clonotype appeared a few times. The V call is TRBV20-1, the J call TRBJ2-7; D is unclear. The germline V gene encodes CDR1 DFQATT and CDR2 SNEGSKA (reference sequence). The ends were cut back, 6 bases at V and 7 bases at J, with 10 bases in the middle. This CDR3 spans 10 amino acids. In nucleotides, the CDR3 is TGCAGTGCATCCCTAGGGGAGCAGTACTTC. As protein: CSASLGEQYF.

This clonotype was counted ten times or more. The chain joins TRBV4-2 to TRBJ2-7, with D possibly being TRBD2 (5 bases). Trimming took 0 bases from V and 9 from J, leaving 12 bases between them. Per germline, CDR1 LGHNA and CDR2 YNFKEQ. This CDR3 contains 13 residues. CDR3 nucleotides: TGTGCCAGCAGCCAAGATCTAGCTAGGTCGCAGTACTTC. This gives the protein CASSQDLARSQYF.

This clonotype was counted at least ten times. V usage is TRBV11-2 and J usage is TRBJ2-2; no clear D. The CDR3 covers 16 residues. Germline V gene data show CDR1 as SGHAT and CDR2 as FQNNGV. V lost 5 bases, J lost 2 bases, and 15 bases lay in between. DNA of the CDR3: TGTGCCAGCAGCCTCGAAGGCGGAAAAAACACCGGGGAGCTGTTTTTT. This codes for CASSLEGGKNTGELFF.

This clonotype was detected only a few times. The chain combines TRBV7-9 with TRBJ2-5; no firm D call. V lost 2 bases and J 5 bases, leaving 12 bases between the germline ends. The germline V gene has CDR1 SEHNR and CDR2 FQNEAQ (reference sequence). This CDR3 comprises 14 residues. The CDR3 loop is CASSLREFGETQYF. For the CDR3, the DNA is TGTGCCAGCAGCTTACGAGAGTTTGGGGAGACCCAGTACTTC.

This clonotype showed up many times. The gene calls are TRBV2 and TRBJ1-5; TRBD1 matches 10 bases. Germline CDR1 SNHLY, CDR2 FYNNEI. The V segment lost 6 bases and the J segment 7 bases; nucleotides outside the gene matches: 9. The CDR3 runs 15 residues. CDR3 amino acids: CASRLTGGRGQPQHF. The CDR3 DNA follows: TGTGCCAGCAGATTGACAGGGGGCCGGGGGCAGCCCCAGCATTTT.

This clonotype was recorded many times. The chain joins TRBV5-1 to TRBJ1-1; D is undetermined. The CDR3 extends over 14 amino acids. Deletions cut 4 bases from V and 5 bases from J, with 15 bases between. Germline-derived CDR1 and CDR2 are SGHRS and YFSETQ. The CDR3 protein is CASSRDKVGTEAFF. The DNA of the CDR3 is TGCGCCAGCAGCCGAGACAAAGTCGGGACTGAAGCTTTCTTT. The variable domain in full, completed from reference TRBV5-1 and TRBJ1-1, reads KAGVTQTPRYLIKTRGQQVTLSCSPISGHRSVSWYQQTPGQGLQFLFEYFSETQRNKGNFPGRFSGRQFSNSRSEMNVSTLELGDSALYLCASSRDKVGTEAFFGQGTRLTVV.

Concerning this clonotype: A read error may be the cause here, since a much bigger clone is one base away. The V call is TRBV5-1, the J call TRBJ2-1; TRBD1 aligns across 9 bases. J was trimmed by 10 bases and V by 4 bases; bases with no gene match: 9. The CDR3 loop spans 14 amino acids. Germline V gene data show CDR1 as SGHRS and CDR2 as YFSETQ. The chain's CDR3 is CASSSRQGGNEQFF. The CDR3 nucleotides read TGCGCCAGCAGCAGTAGACAGGGGGGGAACGAGCAGTTCTTC.

Concerning this clonotype itself: A much larger clone lies a single base off, so this may be a read error. The CDR3 DNA reads as TGTGCCGGCAGTTTAAGTTGGGAGGCGGGAAAACTGTTTTTT. Translating gives CAGSLSWEAGKLFF. The chain employs TRBV27 and TRBJ1-4; D gene unclear. Germline loops: CDR1 MNHEY, CDR2 SMNVEV (reference sequence). The CDR3 sequence is 14 residues long.

This clonotype showed up many times. The chain recombines TRBV12-3 or TRBV12-4 with TRBJ1-1; weak D call: TRBD1 (5 bases). CDR3 length equals 14 residues. V was shortened by 4 bases and J by 0 bases, with 9 bases between the two germline ends. In DNA form, the CDR3 reads TGTGCCAGCAGTTCGGGACGGATGAACACTGAAGCTTTCTTT. Amino acids: CASSSGRMNTEAFF.

This chain links TRBV20-1 with TRBJ2-7, with 11 bases fitting TRBD2. From germline, CDR1 is DFQATT and CDR2 SNEGSKA (reference sequence). The CDR3 runs to 14 residues. V lost 6 bases and J lost 1; bases outside the gene matches: 5. DNA of the CDR3: TGCAGTGCCTTAGCGGGAGGGCCGTCCTACGAGCAGTACTTC. It yields the protein CSALAGGPSYEQYF.

The V and J genes are TRBV4-1 and TRBJ2-7; possibly TRBD1 for D (5 bases). V was trimmed by 0 bases and J by 3 bases, leaving 9 bases between them. Germline V gives CDR1 MGHRA, CDR2 YSYEKL. CDR3 length: 14 amino acids. CDR3: CASSQDRTFYEQYF. The CDR3 DNA reads TGCGCCAGCAGCCAAGATCGGACATTCTACGAGCAGTACTTC.

This clonotype was seen many times. The chain joins TRBV20-1 to TRBJ2-7; 8 bases align to TRBD2. Trimming at V came to 4 bases and at J to 3 bases, leaving 11 bases not matched to a gene. This CDR3 is built from 15 residues. Germline CDR1 reads DFQATT; CDR2 reads SNEGSKA (reference sequence). Written as DNA, the CDR3 is TGCAGTGCTAAGAGGGCCGGACTAGCCTACTACGAGCAGTACTTC. It specifies CSAKRAGLAYYEQYF.

The chain employs TRBV14 and TRBJ2-3; no reliable D call. The germline V gene encodes CDR1 SGHDN and CDR2 FVKESK. V shed 0 bases and J shed 9 bases, with 13 bases lying between them. This CDR3 comprises 14 residues. As DNA, the CDR3 is TGTGCCAGCAGCCAAGATTGGGATCCCGGGACGCAGTATTTT. Translation gives CASSQDWDPGTQYF. Full variable domain (remainder filled in from reference TRBV14 and TRBJ2-3): EAGVTQFPSHSVIEKGQTVTLRCDPISGHDNLYWYRRVMGKEIKFLLHFVKESKQDESGMPNNRFLAERTGGTYSTLKVQPAELEDSGVYFCASSQDWDPGTQYFGPGTRLTVL.

In this sample, this clonotype turned up many times. V gene TRBV19 combines with J gene TRBJ1-2; D unclear. CDR1 and CDR2 from the germline V gene are LNHDA and SQIVND (reference sequence). The V end lost 3 bases, the J end lost 4 bases, and 18 bases lay between the germline ends. The CDR3 length is 16 residues. The CDR3 bases are TGTGCCAGTAGTATCCCCAACACTCGGGGAGCCTATGGCTACACCTTC. Its translation is CASSIPNTRGAYGYTF.